These T cell receptor beta chains were read from a single sample in a study of T-cell reconstitution after alpha-beta-depleted transplantation in children. TCRdb processed the PCR reads anew with MiXCR; each CDR3 protein has one entry. The sample has almost 500,000 distinct CDR3 sequences; around an eighth are singletons. The sequencing used PBMCs from the stem cell graft donor, collected from the stem cell graft. The receptors stem from a human donor who donated a stem cell graft to a child with combined immunodeficiency. Each CDR3 is given with its conserved first and last residue. D genes are given only for firm matches. Clone size is shown for a subset of rows, as once, few, many or a class of expanded clone.

>NA|TRBV18|NA|TRBJ2-1
TGTGCCAGCTCACCCGAAGGTAGGGTTTACAATGAGCAGTTCTTC
CASSPEGRVYNEQFF
>NA|TRBV12-3/TRBV12-4|TRBD1|TRBJ1-4
TGTGCCAGCTGTTCCTCCCAGGGACAGGAACTACAGATTAATGAAAAACTGTTTTTT
CASCSSQGQELQINEKLFF
>NA|TRBV13|NA|TRBJ1-1
TGTGCCAGCAGCTTTTTAGGACTTCTTGAAGGGGGCACTGAAGCTTTCTTT
CASSFLGLLEGGTEAFF
>few|TRBV20-1|NA|TRBJ2-1
TGCAGTGCTAGAGGTCGAGCGGGCCCCTACAATGAGCAGTTCTTC
CSARGRAGPYNEQFF
>NA|TRBV7-9|NA|TRBJ1-2
TGTGCCAGCAGCTCGGGACTAGCGTTTGGGGGCTACACCTTC
CASSSGLAFGGYTF
>many|TRBV5-1|TRBD2|TRBJ2-7
TGCGCCAGCAGCTTGGCTAGCGGGGGGAACTACGAGCAGTACTTC
CASSLASGGNYEQYF
>NA|TRBV5-5|TRBD1|TRBJ1-1
TGTGCCAGCACCACCCCTGACAGGGCGAACACTGAAGCTTTCTTT
CASTTPDRANTEAFF
>NA|TRBV5-1|TRBD1|TRBJ2-1
TGCGCCAGCAAAACCGGACAGGGAGGCAATGAGCAGTTCTTC
CASKTGQGGNEQFF
>NA|TRBV6-5|NA|TRBJ2-5
TGTGCCAGCAGTTACTTGAACCCGGGACTGCAAGAGACCCAGTACTTC
CASSYLNPGLQETQYF
>few|TRBV27|NA|TRBJ2-2
TGTGCCAGCACAGGGAGTAGGACCGGGGAGCTGTTTTTT
CASTGSRTGELFF
>NA|TRBV11-2|NA|TRBJ2-5
TGTGCCAGCAGCTTAGGTCCCCGGGGAGGGACCCAGTACTTC
CASSLGPRGGTQYF
>NA|TRBV5-1|TRBD1|TRBJ1-5
TGCGCCAGCAGCCCGGGACAGGGTTACAATCAGCCCCAGCATTTT
CASSPGQGYNQPQHF
>many|TRBV29-1|TRBD2|TRBJ2-2
TGCAGCTTCTTAGCGGGGGATAACACCGGGGAGCTGTTTTTT
CSFLAGDNTGELFF
>NA|TRBV12-3/TRBV12-4|TRBD1|TRBJ1-2
TGTGCCAGCAGTTTGGACAGGGAAGGCTATGGCTACACCTTC
CASSLDREGYGYTF
>many|TRBV15|NA|TRBJ2-3
TGTGCCACCAGCAGAGACGAAATGACAGGGAGGCGGTATTTT
CATSRDEMTGRRYF
>many|TRBV7-8|NA|TRBJ1-5
TGTGCCAGCAGCCAGGATCCGATAATAGTACAGCCCCAGCATTTT
CASSQDPIIVQPQHF
>NA|TRBV12-3/TRBV12-4|TRBD1|TRBJ1-1
TGTGCCAGCAGTCCACGCGGGACAGGGGACTCTCCGGCTTTCTTT
CASSPRGTGDSPAFF
>NA|TRBV12-3/TRBV12-4|TRBD1|TRBJ1-1
TGTGCCAGCAGTTTTGGCCGGGACAGGAACACTGAAGCTTTCTTT
CASSFGRDRNTEAFF
>NA|TRBV7-8|NA|TRBJ1-5
TGTGCCAGCAGCTTAAGTCTGGGGAGCAATCAGCCCCAGCATTTT
CASSLSLGSNQPQHF
>many|TRBV12-3/TRBV12-4|NA|TRBJ2-2
TGTGCCAGCAGTTCCTGGGGCGCGAACACCGGGGAGCTGTTTTTT
CASSSWGANTGELFF
>many|TRBV12-3/TRBV12-4|NA|TRBJ2-1
TGTGCCAGCAGCCCAGGTGGGGGGAATTACAATGAGCAGTTCTTC
CASSPGGGNYNEQFF
>NA|TRBV12-3/TRBV12-4|TRBD1|TRBJ2-7
TGTGCCAGCAGTTTAGGGACAGGGGAGGATTACGAGCAGTACTTC
CASSLGTGEDYEQYF
>many|TRBV5-1|NA|TRBJ1-2
TGTGCCAGCAGCTTAGACAGCTATGGCTACACCTTC
CASSLDSYGYTF
>many|TRBV7-8|NA|TRBJ2-1
TGTGCCAGCAGCTTAGGGGTGGTCTATGAGCAGTTCTTC
CASSLGVVYEQFF
>few|TRBV3-1|NA|TRBJ2-2
TGTGCCAGCAGCCAACACCCCCTAGGGAGAGTCGACACCGGGGAGCTGTTTTTT
CASSQHPLGRVDTGELFF
>NA|TRBV20-1|NA|TRBJ2-5
TGCAGTGCCGTTCTGAGGGAAAGGACCCAGTACTTC
CSAVLRERTQYF
>few|TRBV27|NA|TRBJ2-5
TGTGCCAGCAGCCCTTGGTTGGGTCGGGAGACCCAGTACTTC
CASSPWLGRETQYF
>NA|TRBV27|NA|TRBJ2-7
TGTGCCAGCAGTTTTCACGTAACCTACGAGCAGTACTTC
CASSFHVTYEQYF
>few|TRBV25-1|TRBD1|TRBJ1-4
TGTGCCAGCAGTGGGGGGACAGGGACTAATGAAAAACTGTTTTTT
CASSGGTGTNEKLFF
>NA|TRBV6-1|NA|TRBJ2-1
TGTGCCAGCAGCCAGGGCGCCCTCCAGGAGCAGTTCTTC
CASSQGALQEQFF
>few|TRBV29-1|NA|TRBJ2-1
TGCAGCGTTGAAGGGGGGGCAAACCCCTACAATGAGCAGTTCTTC
CSVEGGANPYNEQFF
>NA|TRBV12-3/TRBV12-4|NA|TRBJ2-5
TGTGCCAGCAGGAAGGACTTCCAAGAGACCCAGTACTTC
CASRKDFQETQYF
>few|TRBV6-1|TRBD2|TRBJ2-7
TGTGCCAGCAGTGAGACCGGGACTAGCGACTACGAGCAGTACTTC
CASSETGTSDYEQYF
>NA|TRBV7-2|NA|TRBJ2-3
TGTGCCAGCAGCAGAGAGGGCGGGTTTAGCACAGATACGCAGTATTTT
CASSREGGFSTDTQYF
>few|TRBV4-2|TRBD2|TRBJ2-3
TGTGCCAGCAGCCAAGTTTTTAGCGGGGGGACTAGCACAGATACGCAGTATTTT
CASSQVFSGGTSTDTQYF
>few|TRBV6-5|NA|TRBJ2-7
TGTGCCAGCAGTTATGGGCTAGCGACCTACGAGCAGTACTTC
CASSYGLATYEQYF
>NA|TRBV7-6|TRBD2|TRBJ2-5
TGTGCCAGCAGCTTAATTCCCAGGACTAGCGGACGGCAAGAGACCCAGTACTTC
CASSLIPRTSGRQETQYF
>NA|TRBV2|TRBD2|TRBJ2-1
TGTGCCCTCAGTGGAAAGACTAGCGGGGGGTTTAGCTCCTACAATGAGCAGTTCTTC
CALSGKTSGGFSSYNEQFF
>NA|TRBV29-1|TRBD2|TRBJ2-1
TGCAGCGTTGAAGATTGGACTAGCGCTTCCCCCAATGAGCAGTTCTTC
CSVEDWTSASPNEQFF
>NA|TRBV29-1|TRBD1|TRBJ2-7
TGCAGCGTTGAAGAAGGACAGGGGATATACGAGCAGTACTTC
CSVEEGQGIYEQYF
>few|TRBV7-6|NA|TRBJ2-7
TGTGCCAGCAGCACCGACCAAGCCCTCAATTACGAGCAGTACTTC
CASSTDQALNYEQYF
>few|TRBV7-2|NA|TRBJ1-1
TGTGCCAGCAGCTTATCAGGCAGATTGGCTTTCTTT
CASSLSGRLAFF
>many|TRBV5-1|NA|TRBJ1-1
TGCGCCAGCAGCTTGGCCGTCTTTCAGGGGAACACTGAAGCTTTCTTT
CASSLAVFQGNTEAFF
>NA|TRBV12-3/TRBV12-4|NA|TRBJ2-2
TGTGCCAGCAGTTCCGTCAACGGGGAGCTGTTTTTT
CASSSVNGELFF
>many|TRBV12-3/TRBV12-4|NA|TRBJ1-1
TGTGCCAGCAGTAAACGGGACACTGGTTACACTGAAGCTTTCTTT
CASSKRDTGYTEAFF
>few|TRBV29-1|NA|TRBJ2-2
TGCAGCGTTGAATTTGTCACGGGAGACACCGGGGAGCTGTTTTTT
CSVEFVTGDTGELFF
>many|TRBV20-1|TRBD2|TRBJ2-1
TGCAGTGCAAAGACTAGCGGGGGGGCAAATGAGCAGTTCTTC
CSAKTSGGANEQFF
>many|TRBV11-3|NA|TRBJ2-1
TGTGCCAGCAGCTTAGATCGGGGTGGCTTCTACAATGAGCAGTTCTTC
CASSLDRGGFYNEQFF
>many|TRBV20-1|TRBD1|TRBJ2-1
TGCAGTGCTAGGAGTCCCGGGACAGGACGGTTCGGTCAGTTCTTC
CSARSPGTGRFGQFF
>NA|TRBV7-9|TRBD1|TRBJ2-5
TGTGCCAGCAGCCGAAGGACAGGACAAGAGACCCAGTACTTC
CASSRRTGQETQYF
>few|TRBV15|NA|TRBJ2-5
TGTGCCACCAGCGATACAGAGACCCAGTACTTC
CATSDTETQYF
>many|TRBV5-1|TRBD1|TRBJ1-1
TGCGCCAGCAGCTTGGAGGGACAGCAGTCCTTGAACACTGAAGCTTTCTTT
CASSLEGQQSLNTEAFF
>NA|TRBV6-2/TRBV6-3|NA|TRBJ2-1
TGTGCCAGCAGTTACAATAGCTGGCGGGATGCCTCCTACAATGAGCAGTTCTTC
CASSYNSWRDASYNEQFF
>few|TRBV6-1|TRBD2|TRBJ2-5
TGTGCCAGCAGGCTAGCGGGAGTGTGGGAGACCCAGTACTTC
CASRLAGVWETQYF
>few|TRBV7-9|NA|TRBJ2-5
TGTGCCAGCATCCCGGGACTCGAAGAGACCCAGTACTTC
CASIPGLEETQYF
>few|TRBV7-8|TRBD2|TRBJ2-1
TGTGCCAGCAGCTCCGACTTCGCGGGGGGGCGCCGCGACAATGAGCAGTTCTTC
CASSSDFAGGRRDNEQFF
>few|TRBV27|TRBD1|TRBJ2-7
TGTGCCAGCAGTTTCCTGACAGGGGACTACGAGCAGTACTTC
CASSFLTGDYEQYF
>NA|TRBV2|TRBD2|TRBJ2-7
TGTGCCAGCACCGAGACTAGCGGGGGCCCCTACGAGCAGTACTTC
CASTETSGGPYEQYF
>NA|TRBV25-1|NA|TRBJ1-1
TGTGCCAGCATTAAGGGTGAAACCGGGATGGCTTTCTTT
CASIKGETGMAFF